These 29 T cell receptor beta chains came from one sample sequenced in a study of cytomegalovirus exposure and HLA in healthy donors. The PCR contained 60 Vbeta and 13 Jbeta primers. TCRdb's copy holds only in-frame clones and misses some; the assay was immunoSEQ multiplex PCR. The sample has 100,000 to 150,000 clones; 65% to 90% are singletons. The material sequenced was PBMCs. These receptors came from a man aged 50 or older in good health and CMV-seronegative.

This clone was picked up one time. This chain connects TRBV10-3 to TRBJ2-7, with 7 bases fitting TRBD2. Germline assignment: CDR1 ENHRY and CDR2 SYGVKD. This CDR3 is 15 amino acids long. Trimming at V came to 0 bases and at J to 0 bases, leaving 2 bases not matched to a gene. CDR3 loop: CAISESSGSSYEQYF. CDR3 sequence (DNA): TGTGCCATCAGTGAGTCTAGCGGGTCCTCCTACGAGCAGTACTTC.

This chain joins TRBV5-1 and TRBJ2-7; D is unclear. Trimming shortened V by 6 bases and J by 5 bases, and 15 bases separated the two germline ends. CDR1 SGHRS and CDR2 YFSETQ come from the germline V gene. The CDR3 has 13 residues. CDR3 residues: CASTHALTHEQYF. The CDR3 DNA sequence: TGCGCCAGCACTCACGCGCTGACACACGAGCAGTACTTC.

This chain uses TRBV27 with TRBJ1-5; D uncertain. Looked up from germline, CDR1 is MNHEY and CDR2 is SMNVEV (reference sequence). V lost 6 bases to trimming and J lost 7 bases, with 16 bases between them. This CDR3 has 14 amino acids. CDR3 sequence (DNA): TGTGCCAGCAGCTTCAGACTGCATGCCCAGCCCCAGCATTTT. Translation gives CASSFRLHAQPQHF.

This clone was detected a few times. This chain's CDR3 is CASSQEGLEAFF. CDR3 DNA: TGTGCCAGCAGCCAAGAGGGACTTGAAGCTTTCTTT. V is TRBV6-1 and J is TRBJ1-1; TRBD1 is a possible D gene (5 bases). Trimming removed 6 bases at V and 7 bases at J, with 12 bases between. This CDR3 has 12 amino acids. CDR1 and CDR2 (germline): MNHNS, SASEGT.

DNA of the CDR3: TGTGCCAGCAGCCACAGCGGGTCTCGCACAGATACGCAGTATTTT. Protein product: CASSHSGSRTDTQYF. This chain joins TRBV5-8 and TRBJ2-3; weak D call: TRBD2 (6 bases). CDR3 size: 15 residues. CDR1 and CDR2 from the germline V gene are SGHTS and YDEGEE. Trimming pared 4 bases from V and 1 base from J, leaving 13 bases between.

The chain joins TRBV5-6 to TRBJ2-5; D is uncertain. Trimming left V 2 bases short and J 1 base short, with 6 bases between. The CDR3 totals 13 residues. Germline assignment: CDR1 SGHDT and CDR2 YYEEEE. Written as DNA, the CDR3 is TGTGCCAGCAGCTTCTGGGCCCAAGAGACCCAGTACTTC. Its translation is CASSFWAQETQYF.

The V gene is TRBV4-1, the J gene TRBJ2-5, with 11 bases aligning to TRBD2. V lost 5 bases, J lost 5 bases, and 10 bases stayed unmatched. CDR1 MGHRA and CDR2 YSYEKL come from the germline V gene. There are 16 residues in the CDR3. CDR3 sequence (DNA): TGCGCCAGCAGCTCGCGGGTAGCGGGGGGGTATGAGACCCAGTACTTC. Its translation is CASSSRVAGGYETQYF.

The CDR3 DNA sequence: TGTGCCAGCAGCTTAGGACAGGGGACATTTTCTGAAGCTTTCTTT. Translation: CASSLGQGTFSEAFF. This sequence joins TRBV7-9 and TRBJ1-1, with 8 bases fitting TRBD1. The CDR3 contains 15 residues. Losses at the gene ends were 1 base for V and 6 bases for J; bases not matched to a gene: 7. Germline V gives CDR1 SEHNR, CDR2 FQNEAQ (reference sequence).

This chain joins TRBV19 and TRBJ1-2; D may be TRBD1 (5 bases). The germline V and J ends were trimmed by 3 bases and 6 bases, with 11 bases remaining between them. Per germline, CDR1 LNHDA and CDR2 SQIVND (reference sequence). The CDR3 is 13 residues long. CDR3 sequence (DNA): TGTGCCAGTAGTATGAAGGCAGGGAATGGCTACACCTTC. This translates into CASSMKAGNGYTF.

DNA of the CDR3: TGTGCCAGCAGCGTAGGCCGGCGGGGGGGCGTCTCAGAGACCCAGTACTTC. Its protein is CASSVGRRGGVSETQYF. The chain has TRBV9 and TRBJ2-5; 9 bases are shared with TRBD2. From germline, CDR1 is SGDLS and CDR2 YYNGEE. Germline trimming cut 0 bases from V and 4 bases from J; bases unmatched to any gene: 10. The CDR3 length is 17 residues.

This chain links TRBV2 with TRBJ2-3; no definite D call. This CDR3 region has 12 residues. With 0 bases removed from V and 6 bases from J, the gap between germline ends came to 4 bases. Germline values: CDR1 SNHLY, CDR2 FYNNEI. The CDR3 DNA follows: TGTGCCAGCAGTGAAGCCCAGGATACGCAGTATTTT. Its protein product is CASSEAQDTQYF.

The chain links TRBV29-1 to TRBJ2-1; 10 nucleotides match TRBD2. The V gene's germline CDR1 is SQVTM and CDR2 ANQGSEA. The CDR3 sequence is 13 residues long. The V gene end was trimmed by 7 bases and the J gene end by 3 bases; junction bases not matched to a gene: 3. The CDR3 bases are TGCAGCGCAACTAGCGGGGACTACAATGAGCAGTTCTTC. The encoded protein is CSATSGDYNEQFF.

This clone came up a few times. V is TRBV2 and J is TRBJ2-6; weak D call: TRBD1 (5 bases). This CDR3 has 16 residues. Per germline, CDR1 SNHLY and CDR2 FYNNEI. V lost 6 bases to trimming and J lost 3 bases, with 15 bases between them. CDR3 sequence reads: CASRANQGNGANVLTF. In nucleotides, the CDR3 is TGTGCCAGCAGGGCAAACCAGGGTAATGGGGCCAACGTCCTGACTTTC.

V and J are TRBV7-9 and TRBJ2-5; a possible D gene is TRBD2 (5 bases). Trimming cost V 2 bases and J 5 bases, with 9 bases left between them. Germline assignment: CDR1 SEHNR and CDR2 FQNEAQ (reference sequence). The CDR3 is made up of 13 amino acids. The CDR3 region has the DNA TGTGCCAGCAGCTTAATTGGGGAGGAGACCCAGTACTTC. Its protein product is CASSLIGEETQYF. Full variable domain (missing parts from reference TRBV7-9 and TRBJ2-5): DTGVSQNPRHKITKRGQNVTFRCDPISEHNRLYWYRQTLGQGPEFLTYFQNEAQLEKSRLLSDRFSAERPKGSFSTLEIQRTEQGDSAMYLCASSLIGEETQYFGPGTRLLVL.

V usage is TRBV7-9 and J usage is TRBJ2-1; D is unclear. CDR1 and CDR2 (germline): SEHNR, FQNEAQ (reference sequence). Trimming took off 2 bases at V and 3 bases at J, with 5 bases between the two ends. This CDR3 comprises 13 residues. CDR3 in DNA: TGTGCCAGCAGCTTACCGGTCTACAATGAGCAGTTCTTC. This codes for CASSLPVYNEQFF. The full variable domain, in which reference TRBV7-9 and TRBJ2-1 provide the parts outside the CDR3, is DTGVSQNPRHKITKRGQNVTFRCDPISEHNRLYWYRQTLGQGPEFLTYFQNEAQLEKSRLLSDRFSAERPKGSFSTLEIQRTEQGDSAMYLCASSLPVYNEQFFGPGTRLTVL.

The chain joins TRBV29-1 to TRBJ2-7; possibly TRBD1 for D (5 bases). In germline, CDR1 is SQVTM, CDR2 ANQGSEA. The ends were cut back, 4 bases at V and 0 bases at J, with 13 bases in the middle. This CDR3 region has 14 residues. The DNA for the CDR3 is TGCAGCGTTGTAGGCCAGGGAAGCTCCTACGAGCAGTACTTC. Its protein is CSVVGQGSSYEQYF.

This clone turned up a few times. V is TRBV5-1 and J is TRBJ2-1; a possible D gene is TRBD2 (6 bases). Germline CDR1 is SGHRS and CDR2 is YFSETQ. The CDR3 totals 13 residues. V gave up 4 bases and J gave up 4 bases, with 9 bases separating them. The CDR3 DNA sequence: TGCGCCAGCAGCCCGGGACTTTACAATGAGCAGTTCTTC. It yields the protein CASSPGLYNEQFF.

The V call is TRBV7-2, the J call TRBJ1-5; 9 nucleotides line up with TRBD1. This CDR3 contains 15 residues. V was clipped by 4 bases and J by 3 bases; unmatched bases: 4. The germline CDR1 and CDR2 sequences are SGHTA and FQGNSA. CDR3 DNA sequence: TGTGCCAGCAGCTCTCGGACAGGGGACAATCAGCCCCAGCATTTT. Translating gives CASSSRTGDNQPQHF.

The V call is TRBV4-2, the J call TRBJ2-7; D may be TRBD2 (6 bases). The CDR3 is 16 amino acids. Trimming removed 0 bases from V and 6 bases from J, with 18 bases in between. CDR1 and CDR2 (germline): LGHNA, YNFKEQ. The CDR3 here is CASSQEDFGGEGEQYF. The CDR3 coding sequence is TGTGCCAGCAGCCAAGAGGATTTCGGGGGAGAGGGCGAGCAGTACTTC.

This chain joins TRBV27 and TRBJ1-1; D is ambiguous. V was clipped by 2 bases and J by 4 bases, with 14 bases between them. The CDR3 length is 15 residues. From germline, CDR1 is MNHEY and CDR2 SMNVEV (reference sequence). The CDR3 sequence: CASSLVLGRATEAFF. CDR3 sequence (DNA): TGTGCCAGCAGTTTAGTCCTAGGGAGGGCCACTGAAGCTTTCTTT.

This chain connects TRBV19 to TRBJ1-5; D remains unclear. CDR1 and CDR2 (germline): LNHDA, SQIVND (reference sequence). The CDR3 totals 17 residues. The V end was cut by 4 bases, the J end by 5 bases, with 21 bases between. The CDR3 region is CASSTPRGGQGYQPQHF. The CDR3 region has the DNA TGTGCCAGTAGTACCCCCCGTGGAGGGCAAGGATATCAGCCCCAGCATTTT. Looking up the rest from reference TRBV19 and TRBJ1-5 gives the full variable domain: DGGITQSPKYLFRKEGQNVTLSCEQNLNHDAMYWYRQDPGQGLRLIYYSQIVNDFQKGDIAEGYSVSREKKESFPLTVTSAQKNPTAFYLCASSTPRGGQGYQPQHFGDGTRLSIL.

This chain connects TRBV19 to TRBJ2-3, with TRBD2 matching 9 bases. The CDR3 consists of 16 residues. The germline V gene has CDR1 LNHDA and CDR2 SQIVND (reference sequence). V lost 3 bases, J lost 1 base, and 5 bases stayed unmatched. For the CDR3, the DNA is TGTGCCAGTAGTATGAGAGCGGGGGGCGGCACAGATACGCAGTATTTT. It specifies CASSMRAGGGTDTQYF.

This rearrangement joins TRBV27 to TRBJ2-1; 9 bases align to TRBD1. The germline CDR1 and CDR2 sequences are MNHEY and SMNVEV (reference sequence). The CDR3 runs to 13 residues. V lost 6 bases, J lost 5 bases, and 2 bases stayed unmatched. CDR3 sequence: CASRGTGNNEQFF. The CDR3 DNA sequence: TGTGCCAGCAGAGGGACAGGGAACAATGAGCAGTTCTTC.

CDR3 DNA: TGTGCCAGCAGTTACATGGCATCCACAGATACGCAGTATTTT. It is translated as CASSYMASTDTQYF. The V and J genes are TRBV6-5 and TRBJ2-3; D is unclear. Germline assignment: CDR1 MNHEY and CDR2 SVGAGI. The CDR3 has 14 residues. Trimming stripped 2 bases from V and 2 bases from J, with 8 bases between.

The chain combines TRBV2 with TRBJ2-1; 8 bases are a match to TRBD1. V lost 4 bases, J lost 8 bases, and 7 bases stayed unmatched. CDR1 and CDR2 (germline): SNHLY, FYNNEI. CDR3 size: 14 residues. CDR3 amino acids: CASSGTGGFDEQFF. The CDR3 DNA reads as TGTGCCAGCAGTGGAACAGGGGGGTTCGATGAGCAGTTCTTC.

V usage is TRBV4-3 and J usage is TRBJ2-5; 9 bases match TRBD1. V dropped 3 bases and J dropped 9; count of bases not matched to a gene: 5. Germline CDR1 LGHNA, CDR2 YSLEER. The CDR3 is made up of 13 amino acids. The CDR3 region has the DNA TGCGCCAGCAGCCAGCTACAGGGGGCGGCCCAGTACTTC. Translated, it gives CASSQLQGAAQYF.

Only one count was recorded for this clone. The genes are TRBV15 and TRBJ1-1; perhaps TRBD1 as D (6 bases). V dropped 2 bases and J dropped 3 bases, with 13 bases sitting between them. Germline loops: CDR1 LNHNV, CDR2 YYDKDF (reference sequence). The CDR3 sequence is 15 residues long. This CDR3 reads CATSRPPGAYTEAFF. CDR3 in DNA: TGTGCCACCAGCAGACCCCCAGGGGCCTACACTGAAGCTTTCTTT.

The table lists this clone with a few counts. V gene TRBV7-6 combines with J gene TRBJ2-7; 14 bases are shared with TRBD2. The trim removed 5 bases at V and 7 bases at J, leaving 22 bases unmatched. The CDR3 is 20 amino acids. The germline V gene has CDR1 SGHVS and CDR2 FNYEAQ. The CDR3 DNA reads as TGTGCCAGCAGCCCCTGGAGGACTAGCGGGGGGTATGAAAGGATCGTAGAGCAGTACTTC. Encoded protein: CASSPWRTSGGYERIVEQYF.

The chain links TRBV4-1 to TRBJ1-1, with 8 bases aligning to TRBD1. The CDR3 runs to 15 residues. Trimming at V came to 0 bases and at J to 5 bases, leaving 5 bases not matched to a gene. CDR1 is MGHRA, CDR2 YSYEKL, per germline. The DNA of the CDR3 is TGCGCCAGCAGCCAAGAATACAGGGGGAGTACTGAAGCTTTCTTT. Translated, it gives CASSQEYRGSTEAFF.